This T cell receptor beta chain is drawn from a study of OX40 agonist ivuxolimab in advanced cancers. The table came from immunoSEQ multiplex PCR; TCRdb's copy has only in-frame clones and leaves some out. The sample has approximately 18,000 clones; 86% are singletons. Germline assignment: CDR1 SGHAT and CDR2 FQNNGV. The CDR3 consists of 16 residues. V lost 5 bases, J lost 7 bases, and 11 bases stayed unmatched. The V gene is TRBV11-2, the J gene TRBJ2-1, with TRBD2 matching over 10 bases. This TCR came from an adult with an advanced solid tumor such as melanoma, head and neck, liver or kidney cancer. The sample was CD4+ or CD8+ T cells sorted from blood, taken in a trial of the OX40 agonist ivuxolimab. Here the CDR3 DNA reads TGTGCCAGCAGCGACAGGACTAGCGGCGGCCAAAATGAGCAGTTCTTC. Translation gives CASSDRTSGGQNEQFF. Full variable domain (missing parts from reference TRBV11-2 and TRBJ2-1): EAGVAQSPRYKIIEKRQSVAFWCNPISGHATLYWYQQILGQGPKLLIQFQNNGVVDDSQLPKDRFSAERLKGVDSTLKIQPAKLEDSAVYLCASSDRTSGGQNEQFFGPGTRLTVL.